Below are 6 T cell receptor beta chains sequenced from a single sample in a study of cytomegalovirus exposure and HLA in healthy donors. Use of 60 Vbeta and 13 Jbeta primers characterized the PCR. Only in-frame clones appear in the TCRdb table, and some are missing; sequencing was by immunoSEQ multiplex PCR. The repertoire holds 120,000 to 150,000 clones, with under 85% as singletons. The sequenced sample was PBMCs. The receptor source for this set is a middle-aged woman in good health and CMV-seropositive.

The genes are TRBV6-5 and TRBJ1-4; 8 positions match TRBD1. The CDR3 covers 14 residues. CDR1 is MNHEY, CDR2 SVGAGI, per germline. With 7 bases clipped from V and 5 bases from J, the junction kept 6 bases outside the gene matches. CDR3 sequence (DNA): TGTGCCAGCACCCCGGGACAGGTGAATGAAAAACTGTTTTTT. It is translated as CASTPGQVNEKLFF.

V and J are TRBV9 and TRBJ2-3; D not resolved. Trimming removed 3 bases from V and 2 bases from J, with 7 bases in between. This CDR3 spans 13 amino acids. The germline V gene has CDR1 SGDLS and CDR2 YYNGEE. The CDR3 here is CASSERITDTQYF. CDR3 DNA: TGTGCCAGCAGCGAGCGTATCACAGATACGCAGTATTTT.

The gene calls are TRBV28 and TRBJ1-6; 7 bases map to TRBD1. Losses at the gene ends were 7 bases for V and 7 bases for J; bases not matched to a gene: 7. This CDR3 is built from 14 residues. In germline, CDR1 is MDHEN, CDR2 SYDVKM. The CDR3 DNA is TGTGCCAGCACCCGACAGGGAAGGAATTCACCCCTCCACTTT. This encodes CASTRQGRNSPLHF.

This clone has a single count. The chain carries TRBV19 and TRBJ2-1; 8 bases are shared with TRBD2. Trimming cost V 2 bases and J 5 bases; bases outside gene matches: 8. There are 16 residues in the CDR3. Germline V gene data show CDR1 as LNHDA and CDR2 as SQIVND (reference sequence). In DNA form, the CDR3 reads TGTGCCAGTAGTATAAGGGGAGCGGGGGCACACAATGAGCAGTTCTTC. Protein product: CASSIRGAGAHNEQFF.

The chain employs TRBV6-5 and TRBJ1-2; 7 positions match TRBD1. V lost 0 bases to trimming and J lost 2 bases; unmatched junction nucleotides: 0. The CDR3 has 14 amino acids. The germline CDR1 and CDR2 sequences are MNHEY and SVGAGI. The CDR3 sequence is CASSYSTGNYGYTF. The CDR3 DNA sequence: TGTGCCAGCAGTTACTCGACAGGGAACTATGGCTACACCTTC.

The chain joins TRBV7-9 to TRBJ2-3; the match to TRBD1 covers 10 bases. The germline gives CDR1 SEHNR, CDR2 FQNEAQ (reference sequence). The CDR3 consists of 17 residues. J gave up 3 bases and V 7 bases, and 13 bases lay outside the gene matches. The CDR3 region is CASTDPGQGLGTDTQYF. In DNA form, the CDR3 reads TGTGCCAGCACCGATCCGGGACAGGGGTTGGGGACAGATACGCAGTATTTT.